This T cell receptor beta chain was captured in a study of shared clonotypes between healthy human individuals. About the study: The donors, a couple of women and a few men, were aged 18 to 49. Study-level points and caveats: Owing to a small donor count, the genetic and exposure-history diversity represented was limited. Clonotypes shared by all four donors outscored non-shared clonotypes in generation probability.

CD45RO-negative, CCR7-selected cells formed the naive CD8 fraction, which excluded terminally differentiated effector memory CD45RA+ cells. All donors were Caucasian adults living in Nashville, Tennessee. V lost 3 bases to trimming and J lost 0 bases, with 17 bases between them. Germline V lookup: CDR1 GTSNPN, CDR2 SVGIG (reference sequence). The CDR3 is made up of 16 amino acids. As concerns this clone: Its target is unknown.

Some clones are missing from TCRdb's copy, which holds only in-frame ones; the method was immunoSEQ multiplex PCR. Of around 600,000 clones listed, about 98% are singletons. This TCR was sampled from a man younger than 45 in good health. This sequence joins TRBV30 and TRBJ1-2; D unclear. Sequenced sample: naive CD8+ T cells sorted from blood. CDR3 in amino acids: CAWSGAGFRANYGYTF. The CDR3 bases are TGTGCCTGGAGCGGCGCTGGGTTTCGAGCTAACTATGGCTACACCTTC. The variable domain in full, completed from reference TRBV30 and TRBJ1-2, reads SQTIHQWPATLVQPVGSPLSLECTVEGTSNPNLYWYRQAAGRGLQLLFYSVGIGQISSEVPQNLSASRPQDRQFILSSKKLLLSDSGFYLCAWSGAGFRANYGYTFGSGTRLTVV.